This entry features one TCR beta chain sequence. The sequence runs out 3 residues before the end of the CDR3; the remainder is reconstructed from the germline J gene. Germline V gene sequence: CDR1 MGHRA, CDR2 YSYEKL. This CDR3 has 15 residues. Trimming at V came to 3 bases and at J to 5 bases, leaving 6 bases not matched to a gene. This sample is drawn from a study of T cells in women clearing cervical HPV infection. The overall study: Controls' single incident HPV16 infection cleared within 12 months without precancer. Controls gave blood once infection was undetectable; cases at lesion identification. With HLA typing for only a few women, HLA confounding remains possible.

Method: immunoSEQ multiplex PCR; TCRdb's copy keeps in-frame clones and lacks some. Its table records about 27,000 clones. Each participant carried one incident cervical HPV16 infection only. This clonotype originated in a woman aged 18 to 75 with a cervical HPV16 infection that either progressed to CIN3+ or cleared (not recorded which). The sequenced material came from blood buffy coat. This rearrangement joins TRBV4-1 to TRBJ2-5; 10 positions agree with TRBD1. Partial CDR3 DNA: TGCGCCAGCAGCCAGGTGGACAGGGGGATCGAGACC. Amino acids: CASSQVDRGIET. The CDR3 as a whole reads CASSQVDRGIETQYF.